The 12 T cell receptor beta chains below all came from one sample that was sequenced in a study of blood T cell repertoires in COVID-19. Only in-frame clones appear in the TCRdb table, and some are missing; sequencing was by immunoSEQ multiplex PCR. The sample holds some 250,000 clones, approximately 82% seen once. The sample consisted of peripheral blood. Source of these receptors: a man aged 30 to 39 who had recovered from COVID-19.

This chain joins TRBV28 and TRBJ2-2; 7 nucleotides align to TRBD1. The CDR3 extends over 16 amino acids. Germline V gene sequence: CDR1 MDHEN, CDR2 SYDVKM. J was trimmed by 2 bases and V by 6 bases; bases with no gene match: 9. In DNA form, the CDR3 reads TGTGCCAGCAGCAACAGGGGACGAGGAAACACCGGGGAGCTGTTTTTT. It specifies CASSNRGRGNTGELFF.

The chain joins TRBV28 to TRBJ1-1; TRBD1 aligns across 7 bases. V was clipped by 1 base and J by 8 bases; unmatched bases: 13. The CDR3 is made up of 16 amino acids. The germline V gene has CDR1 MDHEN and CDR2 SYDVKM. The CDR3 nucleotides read TGTGCCAGCAGTTTATTGAAAGGCAACAGGGGTATGGAAGCTTTCTTT. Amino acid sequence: CASSLLKGNRGMEAFF.

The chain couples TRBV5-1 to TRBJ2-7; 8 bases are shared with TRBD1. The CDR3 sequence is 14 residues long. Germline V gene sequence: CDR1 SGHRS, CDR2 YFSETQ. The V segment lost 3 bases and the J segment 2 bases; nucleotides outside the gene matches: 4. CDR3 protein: CASSSGQGPYEQYF. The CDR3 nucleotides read TGCGCCAGCAGCTCAGGACAGGGTCCCTACGAGCAGTACTTC.

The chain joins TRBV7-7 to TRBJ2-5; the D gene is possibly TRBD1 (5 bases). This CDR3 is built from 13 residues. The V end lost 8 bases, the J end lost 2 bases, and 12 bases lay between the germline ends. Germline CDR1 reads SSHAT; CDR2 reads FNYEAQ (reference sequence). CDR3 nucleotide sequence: TGTGCCAGCTCCACCGACAGACAAGAGACCCAGTACTTC. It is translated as CASSTDRQETQYF.

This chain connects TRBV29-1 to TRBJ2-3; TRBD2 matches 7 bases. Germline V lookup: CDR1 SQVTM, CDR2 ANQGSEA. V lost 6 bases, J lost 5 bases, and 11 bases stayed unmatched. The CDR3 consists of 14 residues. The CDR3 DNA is TGCAGCGTACTAAAGGGCGGGGGAGGAGATACGCAGTATTTT. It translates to CSVLKGGGGDTQYF.

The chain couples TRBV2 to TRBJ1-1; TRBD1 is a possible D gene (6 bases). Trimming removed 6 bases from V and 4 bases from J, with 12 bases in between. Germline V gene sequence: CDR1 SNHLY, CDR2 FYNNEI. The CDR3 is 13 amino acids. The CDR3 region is CASRTQGGTEAFF. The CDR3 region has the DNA TGTGCCAGCAGAACACAGGGTGGCACTGAAGCTTTCTTT.

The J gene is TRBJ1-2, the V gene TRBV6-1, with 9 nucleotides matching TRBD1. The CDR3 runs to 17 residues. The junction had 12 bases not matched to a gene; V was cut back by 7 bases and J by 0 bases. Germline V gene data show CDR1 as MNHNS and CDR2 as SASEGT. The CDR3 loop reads CASTEGQGMGANYGYTF. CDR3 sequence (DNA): TGTGCCAGCACTGAGGGACAGGGAATGGGGGCTAACTATGGCTACACCTTC.

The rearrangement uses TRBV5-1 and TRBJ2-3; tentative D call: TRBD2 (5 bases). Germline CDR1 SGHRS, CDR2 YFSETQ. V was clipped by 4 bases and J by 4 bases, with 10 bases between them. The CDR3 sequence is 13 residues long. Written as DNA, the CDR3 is TGCGCCAGCAGCGGAGGTGGGCCAGATACGCAGTATTTT. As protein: CASSGGGPDTQYF.

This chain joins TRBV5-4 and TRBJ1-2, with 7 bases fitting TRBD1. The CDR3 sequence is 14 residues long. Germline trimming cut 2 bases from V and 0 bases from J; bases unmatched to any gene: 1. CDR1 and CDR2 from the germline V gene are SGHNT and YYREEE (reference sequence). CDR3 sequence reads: CASSFRGTNYGYTF. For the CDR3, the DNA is TGTGCCAGCAGCTTCAGGGGGACTAACTATGGCTACACCTTC.

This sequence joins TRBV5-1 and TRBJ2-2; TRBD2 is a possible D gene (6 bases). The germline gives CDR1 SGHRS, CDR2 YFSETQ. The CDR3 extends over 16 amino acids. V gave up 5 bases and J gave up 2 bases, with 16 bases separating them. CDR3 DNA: TGCGCCAGCAGTAACAATCGACTAGTCAACACCGGGGAGCTGTTTTTT. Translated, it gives CASSNNRLVNTGELFF.

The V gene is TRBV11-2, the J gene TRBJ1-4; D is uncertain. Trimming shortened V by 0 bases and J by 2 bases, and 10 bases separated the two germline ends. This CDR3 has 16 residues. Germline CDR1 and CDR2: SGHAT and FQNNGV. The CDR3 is CASSLESGITNEKLFF. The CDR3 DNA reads TGTGCCAGCAGCTTAGAATCCGGGATCACTAATGAAAAACTGTTTTTT.

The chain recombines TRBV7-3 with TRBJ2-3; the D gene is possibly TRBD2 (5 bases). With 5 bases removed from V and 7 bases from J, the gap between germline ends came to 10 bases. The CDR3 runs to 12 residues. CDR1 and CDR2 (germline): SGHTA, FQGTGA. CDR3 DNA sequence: TGTGCCAGCAGCCTAGAGGGAAATACGCAGTATTTT. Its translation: CASSLEGNTQYF.